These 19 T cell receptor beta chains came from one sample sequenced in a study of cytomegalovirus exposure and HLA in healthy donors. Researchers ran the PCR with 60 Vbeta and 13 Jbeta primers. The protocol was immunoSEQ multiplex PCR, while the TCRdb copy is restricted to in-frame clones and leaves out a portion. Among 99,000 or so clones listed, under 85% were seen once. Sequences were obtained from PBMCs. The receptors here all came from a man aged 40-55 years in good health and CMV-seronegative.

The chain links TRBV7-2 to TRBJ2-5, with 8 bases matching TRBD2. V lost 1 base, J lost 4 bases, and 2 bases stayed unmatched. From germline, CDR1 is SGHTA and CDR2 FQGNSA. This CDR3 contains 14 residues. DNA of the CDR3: TGTGCCAGCAGCTTAGTCGCGGGAGGAGAGACCCAGTACTTC. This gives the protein CASSLVAGGETQYF. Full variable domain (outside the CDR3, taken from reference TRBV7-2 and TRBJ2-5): GAGVSQSPSNKVTEKGKDVELRCDPISGHTALYWYRQSLGQGLEFLIYFQGNSAPDKSGLPSDRFSAERTGGSVSTLTIQRTQQEDSAVYLCASSLVAGGETQYFGPGTRLLVL.

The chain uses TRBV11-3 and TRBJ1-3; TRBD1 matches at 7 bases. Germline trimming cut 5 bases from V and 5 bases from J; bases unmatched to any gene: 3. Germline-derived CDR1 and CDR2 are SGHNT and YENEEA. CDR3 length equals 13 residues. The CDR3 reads CASSLGQRNTIYF. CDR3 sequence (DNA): TGTGCCAGCAGCCTGGGACAGCGAAACACCATATATTTT.

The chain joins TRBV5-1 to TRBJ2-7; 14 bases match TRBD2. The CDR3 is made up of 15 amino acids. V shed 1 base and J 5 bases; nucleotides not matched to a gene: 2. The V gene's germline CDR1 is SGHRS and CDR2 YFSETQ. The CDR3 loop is CASSLLGLAGDEQYF. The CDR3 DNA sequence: TGCGCCAGCAGCTTGCTGGGACTAGCGGGGGACGAGCAGTACTTC. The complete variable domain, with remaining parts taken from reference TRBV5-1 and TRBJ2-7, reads KAGVTQTPRYLIKTRGQQVTLSCSPISGHRSVSWYQQTPGQGLQFLFEYFSETQRNKGNFPGRFSGRQFSNSRSEMNVSTLELGDSALYLCASSLLGLAGDEQYFGPGTRLTVT.

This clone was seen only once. The CDR3 DNA sequence: TGTGCCAGCAGCTCCCCCGCGGGTAGGAATTCACCCCTCCACTTT. It codes for CASSSPAGRNSPLHF. The rearrangement links TRBV6-5 to TRBJ1-6; the D is unclear. The germline CDR1 and CDR2 sequences are MNHEY and SVGAGI. Trimming removed 6 bases from V and 7 bases from J, with 16 bases in between. This CDR3 is 15 amino acids long.

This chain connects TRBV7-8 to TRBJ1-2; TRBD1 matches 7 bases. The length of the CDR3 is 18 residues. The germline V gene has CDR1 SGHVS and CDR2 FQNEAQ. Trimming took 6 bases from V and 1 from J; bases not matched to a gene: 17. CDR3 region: CASREYRPGQRLNYGYTF. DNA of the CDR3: TGTGCCAGCAGAGAATATAGGCCGGGACAGCGCCTTAACTATGGCTACACCTTC.

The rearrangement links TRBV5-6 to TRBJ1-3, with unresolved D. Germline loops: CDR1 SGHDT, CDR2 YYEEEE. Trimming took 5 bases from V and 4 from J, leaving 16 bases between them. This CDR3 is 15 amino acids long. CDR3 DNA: TGTGCCAGCAGTCTAAGCCCTTCTTTGGGAAACACCATATATTTT. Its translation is CASSLSPSLGNTIYF.

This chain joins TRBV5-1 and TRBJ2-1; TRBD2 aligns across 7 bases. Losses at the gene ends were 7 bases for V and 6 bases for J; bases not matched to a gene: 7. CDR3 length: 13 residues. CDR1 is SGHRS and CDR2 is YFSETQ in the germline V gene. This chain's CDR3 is CASSRTRANEQFF. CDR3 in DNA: TGCGCCAGCTCCAGGACTAGAGCCAATGAGCAGTTCTTC. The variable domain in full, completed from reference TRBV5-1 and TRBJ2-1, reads KAGVTQTPRYLIKTRGQQVTLSCSPISGHRSVSWYQQTPGQGLQFLFEYFSETQRNKGNFPGRFSGRQFSNSRSEMNVSTLELGDSALYLCASSRTRANEQFFGPGTRLTVL.

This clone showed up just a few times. The CDR3 DNA is TGTGCCAGCAGTGAATTCGGTAGCGGGGGATACGAGCAGTACTTC. Translation: CASSEFGSGGYEQYF. The V call is TRBV2, the J call TRBJ2-7, with 9 bases aligning to TRBD2. The junction had 6 bases not matched to a gene; V was cut back by 2 bases and J by 4 bases. Germline CDR1 reads SNHLY; CDR2 reads FYNNEI. CDR3 length: 15 amino acids.

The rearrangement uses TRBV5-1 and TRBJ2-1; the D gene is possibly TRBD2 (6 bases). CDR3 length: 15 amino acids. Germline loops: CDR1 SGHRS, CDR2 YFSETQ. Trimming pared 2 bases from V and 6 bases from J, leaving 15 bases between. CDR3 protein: CASSLGAGWGNEQFF. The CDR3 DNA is TGCGCCAGCAGCTTAGGGGCGGGATGGGGCAATGAGCAGTTCTTC.

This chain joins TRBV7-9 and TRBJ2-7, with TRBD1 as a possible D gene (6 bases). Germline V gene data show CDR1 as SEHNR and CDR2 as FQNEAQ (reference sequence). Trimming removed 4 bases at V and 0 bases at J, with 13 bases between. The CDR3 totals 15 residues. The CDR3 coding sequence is TGTGCCAGCAGCTCAGAGGACAGCCCCTCCTACGAGCAGTACTTC. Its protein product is CASSSEDSPSYEQYF.

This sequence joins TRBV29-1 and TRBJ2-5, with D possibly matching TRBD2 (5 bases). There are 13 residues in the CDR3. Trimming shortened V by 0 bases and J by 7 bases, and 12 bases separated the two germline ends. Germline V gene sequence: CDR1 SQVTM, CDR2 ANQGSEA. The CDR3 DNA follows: TGCAGCGTTGAAGATTTTGGACTCGCGACCCAGTACTTC. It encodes CSVEDFGLATQYF.

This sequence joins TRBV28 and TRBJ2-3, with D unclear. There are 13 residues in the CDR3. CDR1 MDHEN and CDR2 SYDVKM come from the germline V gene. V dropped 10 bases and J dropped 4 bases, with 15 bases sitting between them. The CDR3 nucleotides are TGTGCCACCAACAACCTCCTAGCAGATACGCAGTATTTT. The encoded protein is CATNNLLADTQYF.

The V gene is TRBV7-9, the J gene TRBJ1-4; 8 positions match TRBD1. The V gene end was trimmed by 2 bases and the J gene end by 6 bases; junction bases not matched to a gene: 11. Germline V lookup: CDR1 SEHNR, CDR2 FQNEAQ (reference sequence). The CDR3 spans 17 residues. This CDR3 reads CASSLNPRQGTYEKLFF. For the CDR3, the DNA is TGTGCCAGCAGCTTAAACCCTCGACAGGGGACTTATGAAAAACTGTTTTTT.

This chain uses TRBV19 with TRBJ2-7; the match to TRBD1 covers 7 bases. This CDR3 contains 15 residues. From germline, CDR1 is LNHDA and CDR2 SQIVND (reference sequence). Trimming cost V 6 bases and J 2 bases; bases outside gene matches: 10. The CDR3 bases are TGTGCCAGTAGCCGTGCCGGGACAGTGGCCTACGAGCAGTACTTC. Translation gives CASSRAGTVAYEQYF.

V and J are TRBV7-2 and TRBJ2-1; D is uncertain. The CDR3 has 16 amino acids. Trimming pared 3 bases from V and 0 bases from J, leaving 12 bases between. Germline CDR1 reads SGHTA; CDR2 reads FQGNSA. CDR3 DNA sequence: TGTGCCAGCAGCTTTAGGCGGTCGAGCTCCTACAATGAGCAGTTCTTC. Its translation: CASSFRRSSSYNEQFF.

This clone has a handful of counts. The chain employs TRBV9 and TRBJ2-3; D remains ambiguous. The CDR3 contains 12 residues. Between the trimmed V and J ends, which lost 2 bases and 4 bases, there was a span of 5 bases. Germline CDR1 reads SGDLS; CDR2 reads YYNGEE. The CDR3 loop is CASSVSADTQYF. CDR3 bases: TGTGCCAGCAGCGTCAGCGCAGATACGCAGTATTTT. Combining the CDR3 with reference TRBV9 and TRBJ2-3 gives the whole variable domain DSGVTQTPKHLITATGQRVTLRCSPRSGDLSVYWYQQSLDQGLQFLIQYYNGEERAKGNILERFSAQQFPDLHSELNLSSLELGDSALYFCASSVSADTQYFGPGTRLTVL.

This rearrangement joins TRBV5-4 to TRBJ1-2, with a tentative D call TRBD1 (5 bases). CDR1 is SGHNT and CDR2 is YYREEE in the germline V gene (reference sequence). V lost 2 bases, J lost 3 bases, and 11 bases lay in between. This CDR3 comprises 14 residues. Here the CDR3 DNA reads TGTGCCAGCAGCTTAAGACAGATGTACTATGGCTACACCTTC. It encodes CASSLRQMYYGYTF.

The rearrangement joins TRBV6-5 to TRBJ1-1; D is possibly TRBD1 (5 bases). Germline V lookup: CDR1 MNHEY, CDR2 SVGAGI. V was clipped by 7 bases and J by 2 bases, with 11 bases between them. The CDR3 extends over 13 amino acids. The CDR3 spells CASTKTANTEAFF. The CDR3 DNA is TGTGCCAGCACAAAGACAGCTAACACTGAAGCTTTCTTT.

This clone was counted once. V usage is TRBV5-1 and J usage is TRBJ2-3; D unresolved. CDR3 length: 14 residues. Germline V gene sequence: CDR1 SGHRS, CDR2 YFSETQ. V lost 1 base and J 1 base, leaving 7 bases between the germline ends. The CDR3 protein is CASSLFGRTDTQYF. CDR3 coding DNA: TGCGCCAGCAGCTTGTTTGGGCGCACAGATACGCAGTATTTT.